Listed below are T cell receptor beta chains from one sample, sequenced in a study of cytomegalovirus exposure and HLA in healthy donors. This table comes from immunoSEQ multiplex PCR, and its TCRdb copy is limited to in-frame clones, with some not included. The profile shows a few hundred thousand clones, 60% to 85% of them singletons. The sample comprised PBMCs. The receptors here all came from a man between 40 and 49 years old in good health and CMV-seronegative. Each CDR3 is given with its conserved first and last residue. D genes are given only for firm matches. For some rows the clone size is stated as once, few or many, or as a class when expanded; others skip it.

.	TRBV6-1	TRBJ2-7	.	TGTGCCAGCAACCAGGGGCCCTCCTACGAGCAGTACTTC	CASNQGPSYEQYF
.	TRBV28	TRBJ2-3	.	TGTGCCAGCAGTTTAGGTGGGCAGATTACAGATACGCAGTATTTT	CASSLGGQITDTQYF
few	TRBV5-1	TRBJ2-1	TRBD2	TGCGCCAGCAGCTTGCGAACTAGCGGGAGAGGGGGAGATACCTTCTTC	CASSLRTSGRGGDTFF
.	TRBV19	TRBJ1-1	TRBD1	TGTGCCAGTAGTAACTTCGGACAGGGGTCCACTGAAGCTTTCTTT	CASSNFGQGSTEAFF
once	TRBV7-7	TRBJ2-2	TRBD2	TGTGCCAGCAGCTTAATGGCGGGAGGTGCCGGGGAGCTGTTTTTT	CASSLMAGGAGELFF
.	TRBV12-5	TRBJ2-1	.	TGTGCTAGTGCCTCAAGGTGGGGGGAGTCCTACAATGAGCAGTTCTTC	CASASRWGESYNEQFF
few	TRBV27	TRBJ2-7	.	TGTGCCAGCAGTTTATCGAGACACTACGAGCAGTACTTC	CASSLSRHYEQYF
.	TRBV2	TRBJ2-7	.	TGTGCCAGCAGTGAAGGAGTAACCTACGAGCAGTACTTC	CASSEGVTYEQYF
.	TRBV5-1	TRBJ1-4	TRBD1	TGCGCCAGCAGCGTGGGACAGGGTAACGAAAAACTGTTTTTT	CASSVGQGNEKLFF
.	TRBV7-9	TRBJ2-7	.	TGTTCCAGCAGCCCGTACCCCGGGAGCTCCTACGAGCAGTACTTC	CSSSPYPGSSYEQYF
.	TRBV2	TRBJ1-1	.	TGTGCCAGCTCCTCCGGGGGTCGGACTGAAGCTTTCTTT	CASSSGGRTEAFF
.	TRBV19	TRBJ2-4	.	TGTGCCAGTAGTATAAGGGGGCGGGGAAACATTCAGTACTTC	CASSIRGRGNIQYF
.	TRBV5-4	TRBJ2-3	TRBD2	TGTGCCAGCAGCTGGAGTAGCGGGGGGGCAGGGGATACGCAGTATTTT	CASSWSSGGAGDTQYF
.	TRBV7-2	TRBJ2-6	.	TGTGCCAGCAGCTTAGGCAGCTCTGGGGCCAACGTCCTGACTTTC	CASSLGSSGANVLTF
.	TRBV14	TRBJ1-2	TRBD1	TGTGCCAGCAGCCGAGGACAGGGAATAGGTGGCTACACCTTC	CASSRGQGIGGYTF
.	TRBV11-3	TRBJ2-1	TRBD1	TGTGCCAGCAGCTTAGGGACAGGCTCCTACAATGAGCAGTTCTTC	CASSLGTGSYNEQFF
once	TRBV6-6	TRBJ2-7	.	TGTGCCAGCAGTCTTACAGGCAACGAGCAGTACTTC	CASSLTGNEQYF
.	TRBV5-1	TRBJ2-7	.	TGCGCCAGCAGCCCATCCTATCCCCTCGATTACGAGCAGTACTTC	CASSPSYPLDYEQYF
.	TRBV4-3	TRBJ2-7	.	TGCGCCAGCAGCCAAGACAGGCACTTACGCAACTACGAGCAGTACTTC	CASSQDRHLRNYEQYF
few	TRBV4-1	TRBJ2-2	TRBD1	TGCGCCAGCAGCCAAGCAGGACAGGGGATACGAACCGGGGAGCTGTTTTTT	CASSQAGQGIRTGELFF
once	TRBV19	TRBJ1-2	.	TGTGCCAGTAGTATTGGAGGGAGAGGCTACACCTTC	CASSIGGRGYTF
.	TRBV15	TRBJ2-7	.	TGTGCCACCAGCAGAGGGGGGGGCCCCCTCCTCGACGAGCAGTACTTC	CATSRGGGPLLDEQYF
.	TRBV4-2	TRBJ2-2	.	TGTGCCAGCAGCCAAGAAGTCAGCACCGGGGAGCTGTTTTTT	CASSQEVSTGELFF
.	TRBV20-1	TRBJ2-1	TRBD2	TGCAGTGCCTCCCGGACTAGCTTAGAGTTCTTC	CSASRTSLEFF
.	TRBV5-6	TRBJ1-1	.	TGTGCCAGCAGCTTGGACAGGCTGAACACTGAAGCTTTCTTT	CASSLDRLNTEAFF
.	TRBV7-2	TRBJ2-3	.	TGTGCCAGCAGCTCGCCAGGGACAGATACGCAGTATTTT	CASSSPGTDTQYF
.	TRBV11-2	TRBJ2-5	.	TGTGCCAGCAGCTTAGACCACAGGGCTAAATCAGAGACCCAGTACTTC	CASSLDHRAKSETQYF
.	TRBV6-1	TRBJ2-5	TRBD2	TGTGCCAGCAGTGCCGGGACTAGCGGCGTAGGGACCCAGTACTTC	CASSAGTSGVGTQYF
.	TRBV2	TRBJ2-5	.	TGTGCCAGCGCGGAGGGGGCAGGGGTACGGGAGACCCGGTACTTC	CASAEGAGVRETRYF
.	TRBV15	TRBJ2-5	TRBD2	TGTGCCACCAGCAGAGTGGGGGGGAAAGAGACCCAGTACTTC	CATSRVGGKETQYF
once	TRBV30	TRBJ1-1	.	TGTGCCTGGAGTAGAAACAGAAACACTGAAGCTTTCTTT	CAWSRNRNTEAFF
once	TRBV11-2	TRBJ2-5	TRBD2	TGTGCCAGCAGCTTAGTCCGGGGGGGCAGGGGAGAGACCCAGTACTTC	CASSLVRGGRGETQYF
.	TRBV4-1	TRBJ2-1	.	TGCGCCAGCAGCCATACAAGAACGAACAATGAGCAGTTCTTC	CASSHTRTNNEQFF
.	TRBV5-1	TRBJ2-3	.	TGCGCCAGCAGCTTGAGCTCATTTGGCACAGATACGCAGTATTTT	CASSLSSFGTDTQYF
.	TRBV5-1	TRBJ2-1	TRBD2	TGCGCCAGCAGCCGAGGGACTAGCGGGGGGGCCGATGAGCAGTTCTTC	CASSRGTSGGADEQFF
.	TRBV28	TRBJ2-7	TRBD2	TGTGCCAGCAGTGCCCGACTAGCGGGAAAACTCGAGCAGTACTTC	CASSARLAGKLEQYF
.	TRBV27	TRBJ2-6	.	TGTGCCAGCAGTAACGGACTCTTGCGCTCTGGGGCCAACGTCCTGACTTTC	CASSNGLLRSGANVLTF
.	TRBV7-2	TRBJ2-5	.	TGTGCCAGCAGCTTTCGAGAGACCCAGTACTTC	CASSFRETQYF
.	TRBV9	TRBJ2-7	.	TGTGCCAGCAGCGTAGGCAGGGGCTTGGACGAGCAGTACTTC	CASSVGRGLDEQYF
.	TRBV7-6	TRBJ1-1	.	TGTGCCAGCAGCCGGGGGGAGAACACTGAAGCTTTCTTT	CASSRGENTEAFF
.	TRBV5-4	TRBJ2-1	TRBD2	TGTGCCAGCAGCAGTTACAGAGGGGGTAGCGGGAGTGCGGGGTACAATGAGCAGTTCTTC	CASSSYRGGSGSAGYNEQFF
.	TRBV19	TRBJ1-2	.	TGTGCCAGTACTCACCCAGGTTCGTCATTCTATGGCTACACCTTC	CASTHPGSSFYGYTF
.	TRBV19	TRBJ2-3	TRBD1	TGTGCCAGTAGTAGGACAGGGGCGGGAGATACGCAGTATTTT	CASSRTGAGDTQYF
.	TRBV9	TRBJ2-7	.	TGTGCCAGCAGCGTAGGACAGGGACTCTCCTACGAGCAGTACTTC	CASSVGQGLSYEQYF
once	TRBV4-3	TRBJ2-2	.	TGCGCCAGCAGCCAAGAACTTGGGGGCAGCGGGGAGCTGTTTTTT	CASSQELGGSGELFF
.	TRBV10-2	TRBJ2-1	.	TGCGCCAGCAGTCCCCGGTCTGGTCTAAACAATGAGCAGTTCTTC	CASSPRSGLNNEQFF
.	TRBV20-1	TRBJ2-1	.	TGCAGTGCTACCTACCTAGGTGAGCAGTTCTTC	CSATYLGEQFF
.	TRBV9	TRBJ2-7	.	TGTGCCAGCAGCCCATACCCAGACTACGAGCAGTACTTC	CASSPYPDYEQYF
.	TRBV7-2	TRBJ2-5	.	TGTGCCAGCAGCTTAGGGCCAGGGCCCCAAGAGACCCAGTACTTC	CASSLGPGPQETQYF